The 21 T cell receptor beta chains below were found in one sample sequenced in a study of T-cell reconstitution after alpha-beta-depleted transplantation in children. Using unique molecular identifiers, the investigators prepared the TCRbeta library. TCRdb reprocessed the PCR reads via MiXCR and lists one record per CDR3 protein. The data hold a few hundred thousand distinct CDR3 sequences, with about 17% observed a single time. The starting material was PBMCs from the stem cell graft donor, obtained from the stem cell graft. These TCRs come from a human donor who donated a stem cell graft to a child with acute lymphoblastic leukemia.

This clonotype showed up just a few times. This chain joins TRBV20-1 and TRBJ1-2; TRBD1 aligns across 9 bases. This CDR3 contains 13 residues. With 6 bases clipped from V and 3 bases from J, the junction kept 5 bases outside the gene matches. Germline CDR1 is DFQATT and CDR2 is SNEGSKA (reference sequence). The CDR3: CSAPRDRDYGYTF. CDR3 bases: TGCAGTGCGCCCAGGGACAGGGACTATGGCTACACCTTC.

This chain uses TRBV6-1 with TRBJ2-5; perhaps D is TRBD1 or TRBD2 (5 bases each). Germline CDR1 and CDR2: MNHNS and SASEGT. Trimming stripped 7 bases from V and 4 bases from J, with 13 bases between. This CDR3 has 13 amino acids. The CDR3 reads CASIFGARETQYF. CDR3 DNA: TGTGCCAGCATATTCGGGGCCCGAGAGACCCAGTACTTC.

This clonotype appeared once. CDR3 sequence (DNA): TGCAGCGCCGCAGGGAATCGGGACACTGAAGCTTTCTTT. Translating gives CSAAGNRDTEAFF. The chain links TRBV29-1 to TRBJ1-1, with a weak D call TRBD1 (5 bases). V lost 7 bases and J lost 3, with 15 bases in between. The germline gives CDR1 SQVTM, CDR2 ANQGSEA. There are 13 residues in the CDR3.

This clonotype turned up a few times. CDR3 bases: TGCAGTGCTAGAGGGGACTATAACTATGGCTACACCTTC. Translation gives CSARGDYNYGYTF. The chain recombines TRBV20-1 with TRBJ1-2; possibly TRBD1 for D (5 bases). V dropped 1 base and J dropped 1 base, with 7 bases sitting between them. The CDR3 runs to 13 residues. Germline CDR1 and CDR2: DFQATT and SNEGSKA (reference sequence).

The V call is TRBV5-1, the J call TRBJ2-3; no reliable D call. Looked up from germline, CDR1 is SGHRS and CDR2 is YFSETQ. The CDR3 runs 14 residues. Trimming shortened V by 4 bases and J by 2 bases, and 11 bases separated the two germline ends. This chain's CDR3 is CASSPDTNTDTQYF. The CDR3 region has the DNA TGCGCCAGCAGCCCCGATACGAACACAGATACGCAGTATTTT.

This sequence joins TRBV18 and TRBJ1-1, with a tentative D call TRBD1 (6 bases). CDR3 length: 14 amino acids. In germline, CDR1 is KGHSH, CDR2 LQKENI. V was trimmed by 3 bases and J by 4 bases, leaving 12 bases between them. CDR3 loop: CASSPRGESTEAFF. DNA of the CDR3: TGTGCCAGCTCACCGAGGGGGGAATCCACTGAAGCTTTCTTT.

The V gene is TRBV29-1, the J gene TRBJ2-7; perhaps TRBD1 as D (5 bases). Germline V gives CDR1 SQVTM, CDR2 ANQGSEA. The CDR3 is made up of 16 amino acids. V lost 1 base, J lost 7 bases, and 23 bases lay in between. CDR3 sequence: CSVEGFEGERIGEQYF. The DNA of the CDR3 is TGCAGCGTTGAAGGGTTCGAAGGGGAACGAATAGGAGAGCAGTACTTC.

This clonotype has more than one count but fewer than ten. This chain uses TRBV18 with TRBJ1-2, with a weak D call TRBD1 (6 bases). Trimming shortened V by 3 bases and J by 6 bases, and 11 bases separated the two germline ends. The CDR3 sequence is 13 residues long. Germline values: CDR1 KGHSH, CDR2 LQKENI. The CDR3 DNA is TGTGCCAGCTCACCGGCCGGGGACAATGGCTACACCTTC. This translates into CASSPAGDNGYTF. Combining the CDR3 with reference TRBV18 and TRBJ1-2 gives the whole variable domain NAGVMQNPRHLVRRRGQEARLRCSPMKGHSHVYWYRQLPEEGLKFMVYLQKENIIDESGMPKERFSAEFPKEGPSILRIQQVVRGDSAAYFCASSPAGDNGYTFGSGTRLTVV.

The chain couples TRBV7-3 to TRBJ2-1, with D perhaps being TRBD1 or TRBD2 (6 bases each). V lost 0 bases, J lost 15 bases, and 12 bases lay in between. Germline V lookup: CDR1 SGHTA, CDR2 FQGTGA. The CDR3 is 12 amino acids. The CDR3 spells CASSLTGGRLFF. The CDR3 DNA is TGTGCCAGCAGCTTAACCGGGGGCCGGTTGTTCTTC. Filled out from reference TRBV7-3 and TRBJ2-1, the complete variable domain reads GAGVSQTPSNKVTEKGKYVELRCDPISGHTALYWYRQSLGQGPEFLIYFQGTGAADDSGLPNDRFFAVRPEGSVSTLKIQRTERGDSAVYLCASSLTGGRLFFGPGTRLTVL.

This clonotype has only a few counts. The chain links TRBV20-1 to TRBJ2-1; TRBD1 might be the D (5 bases). Germline V gene sequence: CDR1 DFQATT, CDR2 SNEGSKA (reference sequence). The CDR3 extends over 11 amino acids. V lost 5 bases and J lost 5, with 7 bases in between. The CDR3 DNA sequence: TGCAGTGCTGGACAAAACAATGAGCAGTTCTTC. It yields the protein CSAGQNNEQFF.

As DNA, the CDR3 is TGTGCCAGCAGCTTCTCAGTCTACCAAGAGACCCAGTACTTC. The encoded protein is CASSFSVYQETQYF. V usage is TRBV13 and J usage is TRBJ2-5; D uncertain. Deletions cut 3 bases from V and 0 bases from J, with 8 bases between. The germline V gene has CDR1 PRHDT and CDR2 FYEKMQ (reference sequence). The CDR3 loop spans 14 amino acids. The whole variable domain, filled in from reference TRBV13 and TRBJ2-5, reads AAGVIQSPRHLIKEKRETATLKCYPIPRHDTVYWYQQGPGQDPQFLISFYEKMQSDKGSIPDRFSAQQFSDYHSELNMSSLELGDSALYFCASSFSVYQETQYFGPGTRLLVL.

The chain combines TRBV29-1 with TRBJ2-1; TRBD2 is a possible D gene (6 bases). The V gene lost 2 bases and the J gene lost 9 bases, with 17 bases spanning the gap. This CDR3 is built from 14 residues. Germline V gene sequence: CDR1 SQVTM, CDR2 ANQGSEA. CDR3 DNA sequence: TGCAGCGTTGAACCCCCGGGAGCGAAAGGTGAGCAGTTCTTC. It encodes CSVEPPGAKGEQFF.

This chain uses TRBV12-3 or TRBV12-4 with TRBJ1-2; possibly TRBD1 for D (6 bases). V was cut by 2 bases and J by 3 bases, with 7 bases left in between. This CDR3 spans 13 amino acids. CDR3 DNA: TGTGCCAGCAGTTTAAGGGGGGACTATGGCTACACCTTC. This codes for CASSLRGDYGYTF.

The sample holds a few counts of this clonotype. V is TRBV6-1 and J is TRBJ2-3, with D possibly matching TRBD2 (6 bases). Germline V CDR1 and CDR2: MNHNS, SASEGT. The V gene lost 6 bases and the J gene lost 1 base, with 11 bases spanning the gap. CDR3 length equals 14 residues. The CDR3 protein is CASRRASGTDTQYF. CDR3 in DNA: TGTGCCAGCAGGAGGGCTAGCGGCACAGATACGCAGTATTTT.

The chain uses TRBV6-1 and TRBJ2-2; 7 bases match TRBD1. The length of the CDR3 is 15 residues. Germline V gene lookup returns CDR1 MNHNS and CDR2 SASEGT. Trimming removed 10 bases from V and 5 bases from J; junction bases left unmatched: 13. The CDR3 reads CAIKRGGEVTGELFF. Here the CDR3 DNA reads TGTGCCATCAAAAGAGGGGGCGAGGTTACCGGGGAGCTGTTTTTT.

The J gene is TRBJ1-2, the V gene TRBV7-9; 8 bases agree with TRBD1. The CDR3 totals 15 residues. CDR1 is SEHNR and CDR2 is FQNEAQ in the germline V gene (reference sequence). V lost 3 bases, J lost 4 bases, and 7 bases stayed unmatched. The CDR3 sequence is CASSFSDRGAYGYTF. The CDR3 coding sequence is TGTGCCAGCAGCTTCTCCGACAGGGGAGCCTATGGCTACACCTTC.

In this sample, this clonotype turned up a few times. This sequence joins TRBV20-1 and TRBJ2-3; 7 nucleotides match TRBD2. Germline loops: CDR1 DFQATT, CDR2 SNEGSKA (reference sequence). Unmatched junction bases numbered 10, after V lost 5 bases and J lost 5 bases. This CDR3 spans 14 amino acids. CDR3 DNA sequence: TGCAGTGCTCCCGCGGGAGAGGCGGTAGATACGCAGTATTTT. Protein: CSAPAGEAVDTQYF.

At least ten counts were recorded for this clonotype. V is TRBV12-3 or TRBV12-4 and J is TRBJ2-1; TRBD1 is a possible D gene (5 bases). V lost 1 base, J lost 5 bases, and 9 bases lay in between. This CDR3 region has 14 residues. The CDR3 loop reads CASSLGRANNEQFF. The CDR3 DNA follows: TGTGCCAGCAGTTTAGGCAGGGCCAACAATGAGCAGTTCTTC.

This clonotype has only a few counts. The gene calls are TRBV3-1 and TRBJ2-1; TRBD1 matches at 9 bases. V shed 1 base and J 7 bases; nucleotides not matched to a gene: 5. Germline V gives CDR1 LGHDT, CDR2 YNNKEL (reference sequence). The CDR3 covers 15 residues. CDR3 region: CASSQGTGVLNEQFF. The CDR3 nucleotides are TGTGCCAGCAGCCAAGGGACAGGGGTATTAAATGAGCAGTTCTTC.

This chain uses TRBV12-3 or TRBV12-4 with TRBJ1-5; D might be TRBD1 (6 bases). The CDR3 has 14 amino acids. The ends were cut back, 9 bases at V and 1 base at J, with 13 bases in the middle. The CDR3 DNA sequence: TGTGCCAGAGAACAGGGCGAAAGCAATCAGCCCCAGCATTTT. Encoded protein: CAREQGESNQPQHF.

This clonotype was observed a few times. The chain carries TRBV9 and TRBJ2-7, with 10 bases matching TRBD2. From germline, CDR1 is SGDLS and CDR2 YYNGEE. The trim removed 0 bases at V and 2 bases at J, leaving 14 bases unmatched. The CDR3 totals 19 residues. CDR3 in amino acids: CASSVGAGAPSGGPYEQYF. As DNA, the CDR3 is TGTGCCAGCAGCGTAGGAGCGGGGGCGCCTAGCGGGGGCCCCTACGAGCAGTACTTC.